The 20 T cell receptor beta chains given below trace back to one sample, sequenced in a study of vaccination effects on CD4 cells after COVID-19. Their target antigens are unknown. Clones were sequenced by immunoSEQ multiplex PCR, and TCRdb holds only the in-frame ones, with some missing. The sample has roughly 15,000 clones, approximately 70% seen once. Antigen-specific CD4+ T cells were expanded with viral peptide pools in the ViraFEST assay before sequencing. Following 10 days of culture, CD4+ T cells were isolated. Vaccine administered to participants consisted of two doses of either BNT162b2 or mRNA-1273. This sample comprised CD4+ T cells from PBMCs cultured with SARS-CoV-2 spike peptides, obtained after COVID-19 vaccination. The receptors shown here come from a human donor who received a COVID-19 vaccine.

The V call is TRBV2, the J call TRBJ1-1; 7 bases align to TRBD1. The germline gives CDR1 SNHLY, CDR2 FYNNEI. V was pared by 7 bases and J by 10 bases, with 6 bases of the junction left unmatched. The CDR3 sequence is 11 residues long. As DNA, the CDR3 is TGTGCCAGCACCACCCGGGACAGAGCTTTCTTT. Encoded protein: CASTTRDRAFF.

The rearrangement joins TRBV28 to TRBJ2-5, with D tentatively TRBD2 (6 bases). The germline V gene has CDR1 MDHEN and CDR2 SYDVKM. This CDR3 comprises 13 residues. Trimming stripped 7 bases from V and 2 bases from J, with 11 bases between. CDR3 residues: CASMGGMQETQYF. The CDR3 DNA follows: TGTGCCAGCATGGGGGGAATGCAAGAGACCCAGTACTTC.

This sequence joins TRBV2 and TRBJ1-5; 9 bases are shared with TRBD1. The CDR3 loop spans 15 amino acids. In germline, CDR1 is SNHLY, CDR2 FYNNEI. Losses at the gene ends were 9 bases for V and 4 bases for J; bases not matched to a gene: 10. The CDR3 sequence: CASRIGQGRNQPQHF. The CDR3 DNA is TGTGCCAGTCGAATCGGACAGGGGAGGAATCAGCCCCAGCATTTT.

The chain has TRBV3-1 (or the pseudogene TRBV3-2) and TRBJ2-2, with 10 bases aligning to TRBD2. The germline gives CDR1 LGHDT, CDR2 YNNKEL (reference sequence). The CDR3 contains 16 residues. After removal of 4 bases from V and 3 bases from J, the junction contained 5 bases not matched to a gene. The CDR3 DNA is TGTGCCAGCAGCCTCACTAGCGGGGTACACACCGGGGAGCTGTTTTTT. Its translation: CASSLTSGVHTGELFF.

The rearrangement links TRBV30 to TRBJ2-2, with D perhaps TRBD1 (6 bases). V gave up 3 bases and J gave up 4 bases, with 18 bases separating them. The length of the CDR3 is 16 residues. Germline V gene data show CDR1 as GTSNPN and CDR2 as SVGIG (reference sequence). The CDR3 bases are TGTGCCTGGAGGCCAAAGGGGGTCGCGGGCACCGGGGAGCTGTTTTTT. Amino acid sequence: CAWRPKGVAGTGELFF. Full variable domain (outside the CDR3, taken from reference TRBV30 and TRBJ2-2): SQTIHQWPATLVQPVGSPLSLECTVEGTSNPNLYWYRQAAGRGLQLLFYSVGIGQISSEVPQNLSASRPQDRQFILSSKKLLLSDSGFYLCAWRPKGVAGTGELFFGEGSRLTVL.

The chain recombines TRBV19 with TRBJ2-3, with TRBD2 matching 12 bases. Germline assignment: CDR1 LNHDA and CDR2 SQIVND (reference sequence). With 6 bases clipped from V and 4 bases from J, the junction kept 8 bases outside the gene matches. This CDR3 is 16 amino acids long. The CDR3 region has the DNA TGTGCCAGTAGGCAGACTAGCGGGGGACACCCAGATACGCAGTATTTT. This codes for CASRQTSGGHPDTQYF. Together with reference TRBV19 and TRBJ2-3, the CDR3 gives the full variable domain: DGGITQSPKYLFRKEGQNVTLSCEQNLNHDAMYWYRQDPGQGLRLIYYSQIVNDFQKGDIAEGYSVSREKKESFPLTVTSAQKNPTAFYLCASRQTSGGHPDTQYFGPGTRLTVL.

This chain connects TRBV6-5 to TRBJ1-1, with D tentatively TRBD1 (5 bases). Trimming cost V 4 bases and J 1 base, with 7 bases left between them. This CDR3 is 13 amino acids long. Germline CDR1 is MNHEY and CDR2 is SVGAGI. The CDR3 here is CASSWGQNTEAFF. CDR3 nucleotides: TGTGCCAGCAGTTGGGGCCAGAACACTGAAGCTTTCTTT.

The J gene is TRBJ2-1, the V gene TRBV29-1; TRBD2 might be the D (6 bases). V lost 5 bases and J 5 bases, leaving 16 bases between the germline ends. The V gene's germline CDR1 is SQVTM and CDR2 ANQGSEA. CDR3 length: 14 residues. The CDR3 sequence: CSVLELGTDNEQFF. In DNA form, the CDR3 reads TGCAGCGTTCTAGAACTAGGGACTGACAATGAGCAGTTCTTC.

The chain joins TRBV9 to TRBJ2-5; 12 bases map to TRBD1. The J segment lost 5 bases and the V segment lost 2 bases, leaving 4 bases of the junction unmatched. The germline V gene has CDR1 SGDLS and CDR2 YYNGEE. CDR3 size: 15 residues. In nucleotides, the CDR3 is TGTGCCAGCAGCGTCGGGACAGGGGGCGTGGAGACCCAGTACTTC. This encodes CASSVGTGGVETQYF.

The chain links TRBV25-1 to TRBJ2-2; TRBD2 might be the D (5 bases). From germline, CDR1 is MGHDK and CDR2 SYGVNS. The CDR3 has 13 residues. V was shortened by 2 bases and J by 4 bases, with 5 bases between the two germline ends. This CDR3 reads CASSERGTGELFF. The CDR3 nucleotides read TGTGCCAGCAGTGAACGGGGCACCGGGGAGCTGTTTTTT.

The chain is built from TRBV18 and TRBJ2-5; D ambiguous. Germline V gives CDR1 KGHSH, CDR2 LQKENI. The V end was cut by 4 bases, the J end by 3 bases, with 9 bases between. The CDR3 has 13 amino acids. CDR3 nucleotide sequence: TGTGCCAGCTCACTCTCCCAGGAAGAGACCCAGTACTTC. Its translation: CASSLSQEETQYF.

The rearrangement joins TRBV7-2 to TRBJ2-7; D is possibly TRBD1 or TRBD2 (5 bases each). Germline V lookup: CDR1 SGHTA, CDR2 FQGNSA. This CDR3 comprises 15 residues. Trimming took off 3 bases at V and 3 bases at J, with 15 bases between the two ends. In DNA form, the CDR3 reads TGTGCCAGCAGCTTTACGACCGGGGCGTACTACGAGCAGTACTTC. Encoded protein: CASSFTTGAYYEQYF.

This chain connects TRBV5-6 to TRBJ1-3, with a weak D call TRBD1 (5 bases). The CDR3 extends over 14 amino acids. V lost 2 bases and J lost 0, with 6 bases in between. Per germline, CDR1 SGHDT and CDR2 YYEEEE. CDR3 sequence (DNA): TGTGCCAGCAGCTTACAGGCCTCTGGAAACACCATATATTTT. Its protein product is CASSLQASGNTIYF. The full variable domain, completed using reference TRBV5-6 and TRBJ1-3, is DAGVTQSPTHLIKTRGQQVTLRCSPKSGHDTVSWYQQALGQGPQFIFQYYEEEERQRGNFPDRFSGHQFPNYSSELNVNALLLGDSALYLCASSLQASGNTIYFGEGSWLTVV.

This chain joins TRBV30 and TRBJ2-7; D gene uncertain. V shed 3 bases and J shed 6 bases, with 12 bases lying between them. CDR3 length: 12 residues. Germline V gene sequence: CDR1 GTSNPN, CDR2 SVGIG (reference sequence). This chain's CDR3 is CAWSQSLGEQYF. DNA of the CDR3: TGTGCCTGGAGCCAGTCTTTAGGCGAGCAGTACTTC. Variable domain in full (rest from reference TRBV30 and TRBJ2-7): SQTIHQWPATLVQPVGSPLSLECTVEGTSNPNLYWYRQAAGRGLQLLFYSVGIGQISSEVPQNLSASRPQDRQFILSSKKLLLSDSGFYLCAWSQSLGEQYFGPGTRLTVT.

The gene calls are TRBV25-1 and TRBJ1-2, with 8 bases fitting TRBD1. Germline V gene sequence: CDR1 MGHDK, CDR2 SYGVNS. With 7 bases clipped from V and 7 bases from J, the junction kept 8 bases outside the gene matches. The CDR3 has 13 amino acids. CDR3 nucleotide sequence: TGTGCCAGCACTGTAACAGGGGGGGTTGGCTACACCTTC. Its translation is CASTVTGGVGYTF.

The chain combines TRBV27 with TRBJ2-5; the match to TRBD1 covers 7 bases. The J segment lost 4 bases and the V segment lost 6 bases, leaving 14 bases of the junction unmatched. Per germline, CDR1 MNHEY and CDR2 SMNVEV (reference sequence). The CDR3 runs to 16 residues. CDR3 residues: CASRLNRQGWVETQYF. In nucleotides, the CDR3 is TGTGCCAGCAGACTCAACCGACAGGGATGGGTAGAGACCCAGTACTTC.

This chain links TRBV5-1 with TRBJ2-3, with TRBD1 identical over 7 bases. V lost 0 bases and J lost 1; bases outside the gene matches: 2. The CDR3 covers 15 residues. Germline V gene lookup returns CDR1 SGHRS and CDR2 YFSETQ. The CDR3 bases are TGCGCCAGCAGCTTGGACAGGGGCGGCACAGATACGCAGTATTTT. This gives the protein CASSLDRGGTDTQYF.

This clone was picked up a small number of times. This chain uses TRBV18 with TRBJ2-7; the match to TRBD2 covers 14 bases. Germline V CDR1 and CDR2: KGHSH, LQKENI. The CDR3 is made up of 16 amino acids. V trimming: 3 bases; J trimming: 0 bases; junction bases outside the gene matches: 1. The CDR3 DNA reads as TGTGCCAGCTCACCCGGGACTAGCGGGAGCTCCTACGAGCAGTACTTC. Its translation: CASSPGTSGSSYEQYF. The full variable domain, its missing parts supplied by reference TRBV18 and TRBJ2-7, is NAGVMQNPRHLVRRRGQEARLRCSPMKGHSHVYWYRQLPEEGLKFMVYLQKENIIDESGMPKERFSAEFPKEGPSILRIQQVVRGDSAAYFCASSPGTSGSSYEQYFGPGTRLTVT.

This clone was picked up a small number of times. J is TRBJ2-3 and V is TRBV9; no firm D call. The germline V gene has CDR1 SGDLS and CDR2 YYNGEE. V was trimmed by 0 bases and J by 4 bases, leaving 9 bases between them. The CDR3 has 14 residues. DNA of the CDR3: TGTGCCAGCAGCGTAGGGGTTAGTCCAGATACGCAGTATTTT. Translating gives CASSVGVSPDTQYF.

This sequence joins TRBV30 and TRBJ1-1; D unresolved. The CDR3 covers 10 residues. The V and J ends lost 2 bases and 11 bases respectively, with 9 bases between them. Germline assignment: CDR1 GTSNPN and CDR2 SVGIG (reference sequence). The chain's CDR3 is CAWSRSEAFF. In DNA form, the CDR3 reads TGTGCCTGGAGTAGATCCGAGGCTTTCTTT.